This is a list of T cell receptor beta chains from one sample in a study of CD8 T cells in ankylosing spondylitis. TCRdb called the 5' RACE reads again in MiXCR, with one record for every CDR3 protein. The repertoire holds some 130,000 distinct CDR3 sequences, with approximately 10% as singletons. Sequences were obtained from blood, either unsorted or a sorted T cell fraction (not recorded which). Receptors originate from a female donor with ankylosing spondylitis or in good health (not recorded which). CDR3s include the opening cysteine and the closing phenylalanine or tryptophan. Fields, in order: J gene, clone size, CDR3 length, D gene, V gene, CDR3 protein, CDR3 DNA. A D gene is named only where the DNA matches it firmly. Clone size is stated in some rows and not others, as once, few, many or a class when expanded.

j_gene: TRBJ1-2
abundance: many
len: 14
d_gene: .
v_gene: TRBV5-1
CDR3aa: CASSLGGENYGYTF
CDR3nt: TGCGCCAGCAGCTTGGGAGGGGAGAACTATGGCTACACCTTC

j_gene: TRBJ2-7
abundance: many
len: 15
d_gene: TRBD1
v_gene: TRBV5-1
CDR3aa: CASSQDRAILYEQYF
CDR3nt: TGCGCCAGCAGCCAAGACAGGGCCATACTCTACGAGCAGTACTTC

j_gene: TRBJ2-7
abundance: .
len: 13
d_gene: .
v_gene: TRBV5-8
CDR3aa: CASSRRRKVEQYF
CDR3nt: TGTGCCAGCAGCCGCAGAAGGAAAGTTGAGCAGTACTTC

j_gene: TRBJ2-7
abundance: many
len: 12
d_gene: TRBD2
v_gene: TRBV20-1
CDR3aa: CSTLAGDYEQYF
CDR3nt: TGCAGTACACTAGCGGGGGACTACGAGCAGTACTTC

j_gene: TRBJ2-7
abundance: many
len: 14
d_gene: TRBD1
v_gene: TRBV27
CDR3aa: CASSLTGLVGEQYF
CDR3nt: TGTGCCAGCAGTTTGACAGGGTTGGTCGGCGAGCAGTACTTC

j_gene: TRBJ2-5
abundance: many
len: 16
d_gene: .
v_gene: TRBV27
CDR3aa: CASSFTGLGAIETQYF
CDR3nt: TGTGCCAGCAGTTTCACAGGGCTTGGAGCGATCGAGACCCAGTACTTC

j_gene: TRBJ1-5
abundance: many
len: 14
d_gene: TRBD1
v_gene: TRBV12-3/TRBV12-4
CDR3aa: CASSLTGDRQPQHF
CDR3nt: TGTGCCAGCAGTTTGACAGGGGATCGGCAGCCCCAGCATTTT

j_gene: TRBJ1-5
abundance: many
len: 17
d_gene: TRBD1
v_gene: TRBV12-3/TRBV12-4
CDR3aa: CASSPKGDRFSNQPQHF
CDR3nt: TGTGCCAGCAGTCCGAAAGGGGACAGGTTCTCCAATCAGCCCCAGCATTTT

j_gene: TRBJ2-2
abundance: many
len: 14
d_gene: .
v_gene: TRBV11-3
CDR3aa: CASSLGAVTGELFF
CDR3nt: TGTGCCAGCAGCTTAGGGGCCGTCACCGGGGAGCTGTTTTTT

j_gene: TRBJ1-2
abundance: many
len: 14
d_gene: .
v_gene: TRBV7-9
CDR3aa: CASSLDLLNYGYTF
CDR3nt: TGTGCCAGCAGCTTAGACCTGCTTAACTATGGCTACACCTTC